The present T cell receptor (beta chain) was sequenced within a study of T cell clonotyping in hematopoietic cell transplantation. TCRdb keeps only in-frame clones here, not all; method: immunoSEQ multiplex PCR. The repertoire includes about 41,000 clones, nearly 97% of them detected once, and nearly 0.95% sits in the top ten. This CDR3 spans 16 amino acids. Germline V gene sequence: CDR1 SGDLS, CDR2 YYNGEE. Trimming shortened V by 4 bases and J by 0 bases, and 15 bases separated the two germline ends. The chain couples TRBV9 to TRBJ2-3, with a tentative D call TRBD1 (9 bases). The source of this sequence is a man aged 30 to 39 in good health. Some clones in this sample may be carry-over from other donors' samples. The sequenced material came from peripheral blood mononuclear cells. In DNA, the CDR3 is TGTGCCAGCAGCATAGCGGGACAGGGAAGCACAGATACGCAGTATTTT. Its protein is CASSIAGQGSTDTQYF.